This TCR beta chain was obtained from a study of identifying expanded T cells in peripheral blood. CDR3 length: 14 residues. With 7 bases removed from V and 5 bases from J, the gap between germline ends came to 17 bases. The germline V gene encodes CDR1 SNHLY and CDR2 FYNNEI. Repertoires were generated with immunoSEQ multiplex PCR, while TCRdb's copy carries only in-frame clones and drops some. The sample holds 90,000 to 100,000 clones, around 90% seen once. General study findings and limits: Variance in clone template counts between approximately 2-week samples significantly increased with total template count across all healthy donors. Differentially abundant clones: about 1.1 between replicates, 15 to 17 at around 14 days, under 25 at four.

During the collection period, no donor immune events like infections were recorded. This clone has only a few counts. Its antigen is as yet unknown. This TCR was sampled from a person between 18 and 75 years old in good health. The sample consisted of blood. The chain is built from TRBV2 and TRBJ1-2, with D possibly being TRBD1 (6 bases). This CDR3 reads CASNPETGFYGYTF. The CDR3 region has the DNA TGTGCCAGCAATCCTGAGACAGGTTTTTATGGCTACACCTTC.